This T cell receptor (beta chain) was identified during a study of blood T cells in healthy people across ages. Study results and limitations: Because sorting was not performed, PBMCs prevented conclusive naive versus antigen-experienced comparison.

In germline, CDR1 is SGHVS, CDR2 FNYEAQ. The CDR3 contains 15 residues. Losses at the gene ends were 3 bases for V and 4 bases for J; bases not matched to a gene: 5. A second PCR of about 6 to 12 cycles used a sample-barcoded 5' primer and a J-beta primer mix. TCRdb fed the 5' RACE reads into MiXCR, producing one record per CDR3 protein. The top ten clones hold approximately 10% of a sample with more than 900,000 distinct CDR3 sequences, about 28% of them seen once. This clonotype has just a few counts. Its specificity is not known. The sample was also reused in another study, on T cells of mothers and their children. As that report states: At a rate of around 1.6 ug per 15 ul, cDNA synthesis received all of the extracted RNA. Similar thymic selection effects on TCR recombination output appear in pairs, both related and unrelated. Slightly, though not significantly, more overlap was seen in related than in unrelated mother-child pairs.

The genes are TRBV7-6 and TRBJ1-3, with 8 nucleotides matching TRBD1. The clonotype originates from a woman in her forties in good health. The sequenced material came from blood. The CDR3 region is CASSLDRAGGNTIYF. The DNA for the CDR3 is TGTGCCAGCAGCTTGGACAGGGCGGGAGGAAACACCATATATTTT.